The rows below give T cell receptor beta chains drawn from one sample of a study of tumor and adjacent non-tumor tissue in lung cancer. One entry per CDR3 protein, called by TCRdb with MiXCR from the multiplex PCR reads. Of tens of thousands of distinct CDR3 sequences in the sample, around 64% were seen once. Sequencing was done on a sample of lung tumor tissue. Source of these receptors: a man in his 60s with non-small cell lung cancer. Each CDR3 is given with its conserved first and last residue. Each record gives: V gene, clone size, D gene, J gene, CDR3 protein, CDR3 DNA. A D gene is named only where the DNA matches it firmly. Part of the rows lack a size; the others show once, few, many or a class for expanded clones.

v_gene: TRBV7-9; abundance: .; d_gene: .; j_gene: TRBJ2-6; CDR3aa: CASSHPRGISGANVLTF; CDR3nt: TGTGCCAGCAGCCACCCGAGGGGGATCTCTGGGGCCAACGTCCTGACTTTC
v_gene: TRBV5-1; abundance: .; d_gene: TRBD1; j_gene: TRBJ2-1; CDR3aa: CASSLQGNSEQFF; CDR3nt: TGCGCCAGCAGCTTACAGGGGAACAGTGAGCAGTTCTTC
v_gene: TRBV19; abundance: once; d_gene: .; j_gene: TRBJ2-5; CDR3aa: CASSIRWATQETQYF; CDR3nt: TGTGCCAGTAGTATCCGGTGGGCCACCCAAGAGACCCAGTACTTC
v_gene: TRBV4-2; abundance: .; d_gene: TRBD1; j_gene: TRBJ1-6; CDR3aa: CAGSQDWTGINSPLHF; CDR3nt: TGTGCCGGCAGCCAAGACTGGACAGGGATAAATTCACCCCTCCACTTT
v_gene: TRBV11-2; abundance: .; d_gene: TRBD2; j_gene: TRBJ2-1; CDR3aa: CASSLGLVDYNEQFF; CDR3nt: TGTGCCAGCAGCCTCGGACTAGTCGATTACAATGAGCAGTTCTTC
v_gene: TRBV7-9; abundance: .; d_gene: TRBD1; j_gene: TRBJ1-4; CDR3aa: CASSLRQGTNERLFF; CDR3nt: TGTGCCAGCAGCTTGCGACAGGGAACTAATGAAAGACTGTTTTTT
v_gene: TRBV7-9; abundance: .; d_gene: .; j_gene: TRBJ1-3; CDR3aa: CASSDYGGWQDEHSGNTIYF; CDR3nt: TGTGCCAGCAGCGATTATGGGGGGTGGCAGGACGAACACTCTGGAAACACCATATATTTT
v_gene: TRBV6-2/TRBV6-3; abundance: .; d_gene: TRBD2; j_gene: TRBJ2-1; CDR3aa: CAGSSILAGGSGGDEQFF; CDR3nt: TGTGCCGGCAGTAGCATCCTAGCGGGAGGGTCGGGAGGTGATGAGCAGTTCTTC
v_gene: TRBV4-1; abundance: .; d_gene: TRBD1; j_gene: TRBJ1-6; CDR3aa: CASSYQGQSGDSPLRF; CDR3nt: TGCGCCAGCAGCTACCAGGGACAGTCAGGAGATTCACCCCTCCGCTTT
v_gene: TRBV20-1; abundance: .; d_gene: .; j_gene: TRBJ2-5; CDR3aa: CSARDSWGPPGETQYF; CDR3nt: TGCAGTGCTAGAGATAGTTGGGGTCCGCCGGGGGAGACCCAGTACTTC
v_gene: TRBV6-6; abundance: .; d_gene: .; j_gene: TRBJ2-1; CDR3aa: CASTGTSGSRYEQFF; CDR3nt: TGTGCCAGCACTGGTACTAGTGGGAGTCGGTATGAGCAGTTCTTC
v_gene: TRBV6-2/TRBV6-3; abundance: .; d_gene: TRBD2; j_gene: TRBJ2-5; CDR3aa: CTGREVNQETQYF; CDR3nt: TGTACCGGACGGGAGGTGAACCAAGAGACCCAGTACTTC
v_gene: TRBV5-5; abundance: .; d_gene: TRBD1; j_gene: TRBJ2-7; CDR3aa: CASSSAVISGTGGSEQYF; CDR3nt: TGTGCCAGCAGCTCGGCGGTAATATCCGGGACAGGGGGTAGTGAGCAGTACTTC
v_gene: TRBV6-5; abundance: medium-sized; d_gene: TRBD2; j_gene: TRBJ2-3; CDR3aa: CASRPSGASTDTQYF; CDR3nt: TGTGCCAGCAGACCTAGCGGGGCCAGCACAGATACGCAGTATTTT
v_gene: TRBV30; abundance: .; d_gene: TRBD2; j_gene: TRBJ2-1; CDR3aa: CASSRAGANGQFF; CDR3nt: TGTGCCTCGAGTCGAGCGGGAGCTAATGGGCAGTTCTTC
v_gene: TRBV7-9; abundance: .; d_gene: .; j_gene: TRBJ2-7; CDR3aa: CASSLATWGGEQYF; CDR3nt: TGTGCCAGCAGCTTAGCGACATGGGGCGGCGAGCAGTACTTC
v_gene: TRBV6-5; abundance: once; d_gene: .; j_gene: TRBJ1-1; CDR3aa: CASSDGGRGTEAFF; CDR3nt: TGTGCCAGCAGTGACGGAGGCAGGGGCACTGAAGCTTTCTTT
v_gene: TRBV4-2; abundance: .; d_gene: TRBD2; j_gene: TRBJ2-7; CDR3aa: CASRQDLAGTLSYEQYF; CDR3nt: TGTGCCAGCAGGCAAGATTTAGCGGGAACATTATCCTACGAGCAGTACTTT
v_gene: TRBV6-5; abundance: many; d_gene: TRBD2; j_gene: TRBJ2-1; CDR3aa: CASSYRTAGGGNEQFF; CDR3nt: TGTGCCAGCAGTTACCGGACAGCGGGAGGAGGAAATGAGCAGTTCTTC
v_gene: TRBV12-3/TRBV12-4; abundance: .; d_gene: .; j_gene: TRBJ1-5; CDR3aa: CASSLREVGQPQHF; CDR3nt: TGTGCAAGCAGTTTAAGGGAGGTAGGGCAGCCCCAGCATTTT
v_gene: TRBV4-2; abundance: .; d_gene: .; j_gene: TRBJ2-4; CDR3aa: CTSSQDAVPPANIQYF; CDR3nt: TGTACCAGCAGCCAAGATGCAGTCCCCCCAGCTAACATTCAGTACTTC
v_gene: TRBV14; abundance: .; d_gene: .; j_gene: TRBJ1-3; CDR3aa: CASSQPTRGRGNTIYF; CDR3nt: TGTGCCAGCAGCCAACCAACGAGAGGTCGGGGAAACACCATATATTTT
v_gene: TRBV5-6; abundance: many; d_gene: .; j_gene: TRBJ2-7; CDR3aa: CASSFSALTYEQYF; CDR3nt: TGTGCCAGCAGCTTTTCCGCTCTGACCTACGAGCAGTACTTC
v_gene: TRBV4-3; abundance: .; d_gene: .; j_gene: TRBJ2-1; CDR3aa: CASSPDLSNEQFF; CDR3nt: TGCGCCAGCAGCCCAGATTTGAGCAATGAGCAGTTCTTC
v_gene: TRBV9; abundance: .; d_gene: .; j_gene: TRBJ2-1; CDR3aa: CTSSASGGNEQFF; CDR3nt: TGTACCAGCAGCGCCTCCGGGGGCAATGAGCAGTTCTTC
v_gene: TRBV18; abundance: .; d_gene: .; j_gene: TRBJ2-3; CDR3aa: CASSAGNTQYF; CDR3nt: TGTGCCAGCTCAGCGGGGAATACGCAGTATTTT
v_gene: TRBV12-3/TRBV12-4; abundance: many; d_gene: TRBD1; j_gene: TRBJ1-5; CDR3aa: CASSLRQGAVPQHF; CDR3nt: TGTGCCAGCAGTCTTAGACAGGGAGCGGTTCCCCAGCATTTT
v_gene: TRBV14; abundance: many; d_gene: TRBD1; j_gene: TRBJ2-7; CDR3aa: CASSQATGTGNYEQYF; CDR3nt: TGTGCCAGCAGCCAAGCTACCGGGACAGGGAACTACGAGCAGTACTTC
v_gene: TRBV11-2; abundance: once; d_gene: TRBD2; j_gene: TRBJ2-3; CDR3aa: CASSISGMDTDTQYF; CDR3nt: TGTGCCAGCAGCATTAGCGGGATGGACACAGATACGCAGTATTTT
v_gene: TRBV6-1; abundance: .; d_gene: TRBD1; j_gene: TRBJ1-5; CDR3aa: CANNPAGGQGLVSNQPHHF; CDR3nt: TGTGCCAACAATCCCGCAGGAGGACAGGGGTTGGTTAGCAATCAGCCCCATCATTTT
v_gene: TRBV4-1; abundance: once; d_gene: .; j_gene: TRBJ1-5; CDR3aa: CASRQDMGSNQYQHF; CDR3nt: TGCGCCAGCAGACAAGATATGGGGAGCAATCAGTACCAGCATTTT
v_gene: TRBV21-1; abundance: .; d_gene: .; j_gene: TRBJ1-4; CDR3aa: CVSSKEAGDELFF; CDR3nt: TGTGTCAGCAGCAAAGAGGCAGGGGATGAACTGTTTTTT
v_gene: TRBV28; abundance: .; d_gene: TRBD2; j_gene: TRBJ2-7; CDR3aa: CASDSSGIDNEQYF; CDR3nt: TGTGCCAGCGATAGTAGCGGGATTGACAATGAGCAGTACTTC
v_gene: TRBV5-1; abundance: many; d_gene: .; j_gene: TRBJ1-2; CDR3aa: CASRLSDTNYGYTF; CDR3nt: TGCGCCAGTAGACTCTCTGACACTAACTATGGCTACACCTTC
v_gene: TRBV5-6; abundance: .; d_gene: .; j_gene: TRBJ1-5; CDR3aa: CASSPGAGASNQPQHF; CDR3nt: TGTGCCAGCAGCCCTGGGGCAGGGGCTAGCAATCAGCCCCAGCATTTT
v_gene: TRBV2; abundance: few; d_gene: .; j_gene: TRBJ1-2; CDR3aa: CASRAGKGGYTF; CDR3nt: TGTGCCAGCAGAGCCGGTAAAGGAGGCTACACCTTC
v_gene: TRBV5-1; abundance: many; d_gene: TRBD1; j_gene: TRBJ1-2; CDR3aa: CASSGTVSGYTF; CDR3nt: TGCGCCAGCAGCGGGACAGTTAGCGGCTACACCTTC
v_gene: TRBV6-6; abundance: .; d_gene: TRBD2; j_gene: TRBJ2-1; CDR3aa: CASTKAGGYNGQSF; CDR3nt: TGTGCCAGCACCAAGGCGGGAGGGTACAATGGGCAGTCCTTC
v_gene: TRBV12-3/TRBV12-4; abundance: many; d_gene: .; j_gene: TRBJ2-3; CDR3aa: CASTDPGGAGGWSTDTQYF; CDR3nt: TGTGCCAGCACCGACCCGGGGGGGGCAGGGGGATGGAGCACAGATACGCAGTATTTT
v_gene: TRBV4-1; abundance: .; d_gene: TRBD1; j_gene: TRBJ2-1; CDR3aa: CASSSRQGRHNNEQFF; CDR3nt: TGCGCCAGCAGCAGCCGACAGGGGCGGCACAACAATGAGCAGTTCTTC
v_gene: TRBV4-1; abundance: many; d_gene: .; j_gene: TRBJ2-1; CDR3aa: CASSQDAAAQYNEQFF; CDR3nt: TGCGCCAGCAGCCAAGATGCGGCGGCCCAGTACAATGAGCAGTTCTTC
v_gene: TRBV2; abundance: .; d_gene: .; j_gene: TRBJ2-3; CDR3aa: CASSEQSTGTQYF; CDR3nt: TGTGCCAGCAGCGAACAGAGCACAGGTACGCAGTATTTT
v_gene: TRBV5-4; abundance: many; d_gene: .; j_gene: TRBJ2-3; CDR3aa: CASSFVTDTQYF; CDR3nt: TGTGCCAGCAGCTTCGTGACAGATACGCAGTATTTT
v_gene: TRBV5-4; abundance: many; d_gene: TRBD2; j_gene: TRBJ2-3; CDR3aa: CASRGAGGRGTDTQYF; CDR3nt: TGTGCCAGCAGAGGAGCGGGGGGGCGGGGCACAGATACGCAGTATTTT
v_gene: TRBV29-1; abundance: .; d_gene: .; j_gene: TRBJ1-6; CDR3aa: CSVKGHESSHNSPLHF; CDR3nt: TGCAGCGTAAAAGGTCACGAGAGCTCACATAATTCACCCCTCCACTTT
v_gene: TRBV6-5; abundance: .; d_gene: TRBD1; j_gene: TRBJ2-2; CDR3aa: CVSSGRGLTGELFF; CDR3nt: TGTGTCAGCAGTGGCAGGGGGCTAACCGGGGAGCTGTTTTTT
v_gene: TRBV6-1; abundance: once; d_gene: .; j_gene: TRBJ1-2; CDR3aa: CTSREALNGRIGYTF; CDR3nt: TGTACCAGCAGAGAAGCGCTTAATGGGCGGATTGGCTACACCTTC
v_gene: TRBV4-1; abundance: once; d_gene: TRBD1; j_gene: TRBJ1-5; CDR3aa: CTSNQEGGGNQPQHF; CDR3nt: TGCACCAGCAACCAAGAAGGGGGCGGCAATCAGCCCCAGCATTTT
v_gene: TRBV6-5; abundance: many; d_gene: .; j_gene: TRBJ1-5; CDR3aa: CASSYSRNQPQHF; CDR3nt: TGTGCCAGCAGTTACTCCCGCAATCAGCCCCAGCATTTT
v_gene: TRBV4-2; abundance: .; d_gene: TRBD2; j_gene: TRBJ2-5; CDR3aa: CASSQGTSGRAETQYF; CDR3nt: TGTGCCAGCAGCCAAGGGACTAGCGGGAGGGCGGAGACCCAGTACTTC
v_gene: TRBV6-1; abundance: .; d_gene: .; j_gene: TRBJ2-4; CDR3aa: CVSSELEAKNIPYF; CDR3nt: TGTGTCAGCAGTGAGTTGGAAGCCAAAAACATTCCGTACTTC
v_gene: TRBV7-9; abundance: .; d_gene: .; j_gene: TRBJ2-5; CDR3aa: CASMGGIETQYF; CDR3nt: TGTGCCAGCATGGGGGGAATTGAGACCCAGTACTTC
v_gene: TRBV20-1; abundance: many; d_gene: .; j_gene: TRBJ1-6; CDR3aa: CSARDMRFDSPLHF; CDR3nt: TGCAGTGCTAGAGATATGAGGTTTGACTCACCCCTCCACTTT
v_gene: TRBV28; abundance: many; d_gene: .; j_gene: TRBJ1-4; CDR3aa: CASSFQGGLDEKLFF; CDR3nt: TGTGCCAGCAGTTTCCAGGGAGGGTTGGATGAAAAACTGTTTTTT
v_gene: TRBV11-3; abundance: .; d_gene: .; j_gene: TRBJ2-1; CDR3aa: CAGSLSPGRGHEQFF; CDR3nt: TGTGCCGGCAGCTTAAGCCCGGGTCGGGGTCATGAGCAGTTCTTC